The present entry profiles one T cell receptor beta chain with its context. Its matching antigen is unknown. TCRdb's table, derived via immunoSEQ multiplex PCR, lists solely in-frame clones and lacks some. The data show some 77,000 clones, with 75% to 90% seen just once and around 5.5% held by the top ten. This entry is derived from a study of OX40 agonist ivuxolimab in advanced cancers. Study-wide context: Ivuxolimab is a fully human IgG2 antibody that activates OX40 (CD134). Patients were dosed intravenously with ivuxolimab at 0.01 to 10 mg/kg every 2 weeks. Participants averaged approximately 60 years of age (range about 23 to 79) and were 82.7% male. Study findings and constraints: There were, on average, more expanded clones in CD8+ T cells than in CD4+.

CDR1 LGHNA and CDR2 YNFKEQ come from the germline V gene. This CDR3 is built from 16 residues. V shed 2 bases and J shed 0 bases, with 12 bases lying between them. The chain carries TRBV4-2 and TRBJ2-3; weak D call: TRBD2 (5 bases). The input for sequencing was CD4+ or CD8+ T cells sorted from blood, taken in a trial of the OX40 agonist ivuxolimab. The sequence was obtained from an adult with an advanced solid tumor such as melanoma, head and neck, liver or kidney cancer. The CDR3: CASSQRWETSTDTQYF. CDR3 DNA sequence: TGTGCCAGCAGCCAAAGGTGGGAGACTAGCACAGATACGCAGTATTTT.